What follows are 14 T cell receptor beta chains derived from one specimen sequenced in a study of CD8 T cells in ankylosing spondylitis (dated by TCRdb to about 2017). Receptors were amplified or captured by 5' RACE. For sequencing, an Illumina HiSeq 2500 was employed. TCRdb reanalyzed the raw reads on its own, using fastp at Q25 for trimming and MiXCR for clone calling, and kept in-frame beta chains. Every CDR3 protein is listed once, alongside the most common genes and DNA of its rows. The sample includes approximately 250,000 distinct CDR3 sequences, with roughly 8% observed a single time. Approximately 5% of the sample is taken by the ten largest. Sequencing was performed on blood, either unsorted or a sorted T cell fraction (not recorded which). The source is a female donor with ankylosing spondylitis or in good health (not recorded which).

There are many counts of this clonotype. This rearrangement joins TRBV6-1 to TRBJ2-7; a weak D match, TRBD1 (6 bases). Germline V gene sequence: CDR1 MNHNS, CDR2 SASEGT. The CDR3 spans 12 residues. V shed 8 bases and J shed 10 bases, with 18 bases lying between them. The CDR3 loop reads CASAEQGRFQYF. As DNA, the CDR3 is TGTGCCAGCGCGGAGCAGGGGCGCTTTCAGTACTTC.

This clonotype was picked up many times. V usage is TRBV14 and J usage is TRBJ2-1; TRBD2 agrees at 10 bases. In germline, CDR1 is SGHDN, CDR2 FVKESK. There are 18 residues in the CDR3. V was pared by 1 base and J by 4 bases, with 10 bases of the junction left unmatched. CDR3 loop: CASSQVGSGRAGYNEQFF. The CDR3 coding sequence is TGTGCCAGCAGCCAAGTGGGAAGCGGGAGGGCCGGATACAATGAGCAGTTCTTC. The entire variable domain, with the rest obtained from reference TRBV14 and TRBJ2-1, is as follows: EAGVTQFPSHSVIEKGQTVTLRCDPISGHDNLYWYRRVMGKEIKFLLHFVKESKQDESGMPNNRFLAERTGGTYSTLKVQPAELEDSGVYFCASSQVGSGRAGYNEQFFGPGTRLTVL.

This clonotype was recorded many times. The V gene is TRBV20-1, the J gene TRBJ2-5; D is ambiguous. Germline assignment: CDR1 DFQATT and CDR2 SNEGSKA (reference sequence). The CDR3 consists of 13 residues. V shed 5 bases and J shed 2 bases, with 12 bases lying between them. In nucleotides, the CDR3 is TGCAGTGCTTCCCTCTTTTTACAAGAGACCCAGTACTTC. Protein product: CSASLFLQETQYF.

This clonotype has a count of ten or more. This chain connects TRBV29-1 to TRBJ2-5; tentative D call: TRBD2 (5 bases). V dropped 4 bases and J dropped 5 bases, with 11 bases sitting between them. CDR3 size: 12 residues. Germline V CDR1 and CDR2: SQVTM, ANQGSEA. CDR3 protein: CSVVPGSETQYF. DNA of the CDR3: TGCAGCGTTGTCCCGGGGAGCGAGACCCAGTACTTC.

This clonotype has at least ten counts. The rearrangement links TRBV20-1 to TRBJ1-2; D unresolved. The CDR3 contains 12 residues. Germline V gene data show CDR1 as DFQATT and CDR2 as SNEGSKA (reference sequence). V lost 3 bases, J lost 0 bases, and 5 bases lay in between. Written as DNA, the CDR3 is TGCAGTGCTAGTTGGGCTAACTATGGCTACACCTTC. It yields the protein CSASWANYGYTF.

This clonotype has only a few counts. The chain has TRBV7-2 and TRBJ1-1, with 7 bases lining up with TRBD1. Per the germline V gene, CDR1 is SGHTA and CDR2 is FQGNSA. The ends lost 5 bases at V and 1 base at J; junction bases unmatched: 13. This CDR3 contains 17 residues. The CDR3 nucleotides are TGTGCCAGCAGCGAATTTACCAGGGGGTCGAGGAACACTGAAGCTTTCTTT. This sequence encodes CASSEFTRGSRNTEAFF.

The sample holds many counts of this clonotype. The chain employs TRBV7-2 and TRBJ2-7, with 8 bases matching TRBD1. CDR1 and CDR2 from the germline V gene are SGHTA and FQGNSA. The length of the CDR3 is 13 residues. The V and J ends lost 5 bases and 1 base, in that order; junction bases with no gene match: 1. The CDR3 coding sequence is TGTGCCAGCAGCGACAGGGGATCCTACGAGCAGTACTTC. It specifies CASSDRGSYEQYF.

This chain links TRBV7-2 with TRBJ1-2; D gene unclear. Deletions cut 7 bases from V and 5 bases from J, with 11 bases between. CDR3 length: 12 amino acids. CDR1 SGHTA and CDR2 FQGNSA come from the germline V gene. CDR3 bases: TGTGCCAGCACCACCGCTCGGTATGGCTACACCTTC. Its protein product is CASTTARYGYTF.

At least ten counts were recorded for this clonotype. The V call is TRBV20-1, the J call TRBJ1-5; D remains unclear. This CDR3 is built from 14 residues. V gave up 6 bases and J gave up 4 bases, with 16 bases separating them. From germline, CDR1 is DFQATT and CDR2 SNEGSKA (reference sequence). CDR3 nucleotides: TGCAGTGCCGCCCCCGGGCTAAGAAATCAGCCCCAGCATTTT. Encoded protein: CSAAPGLRNQPQHF.

This clonotype was detected ten times or more. The V gene is TRBV7-9, the J gene TRBJ2-3; possible D gene TRBD2, 5 bases. CDR3 length equals 16 residues. V lost 5 bases and J lost 0, with 15 bases in between. From germline, CDR1 is SEHNR and CDR2 FQNEAQ (reference sequence). CDR3 nucleotide sequence: TGTGCCAGCAGCGAGGAGGCCGGGAAGAGCACAGATACGCAGTATTTT. It is translated as CASSEEAGKSTDTQYF.

There are many counts of this clonotype. The CDR3 sequence is CASSRGQGYTEAFF. The CDR3 coding sequence is TGTGCCAGCAGCCGCGGACAGGGGTACACTGAAGCTTTCTTT. This chain links TRBV3-1 with TRBJ1-1; 9 bases fit TRBD1. The CDR3 covers 14 residues. Germline loops: CDR1 LGHDT, CDR2 YNNKEL (reference sequence). Germline trimming cut 4 bases from V and 3 bases from J; bases unmatched to any gene: 3.

This clonotype was detected ten times or more. The rearrangement joins TRBV30 to TRBJ1-5, with D hard to call. The CDR3 consists of 14 residues. V shed 0 bases and J shed 0 bases, with 6 bases lying between them. The germline CDR1 and CDR2 sequences are GTSNPN and SVGIG (reference sequence). DNA for the CDR3: TGTGCCTGGAGTGTCTTCAGTAGCAATCAGCCCCAGCATTTT. Protein: CAWSVFSSNQPQHF.

Regarding this clonotype: This may arise from a read error, as a much more abundant clone is one base away. V is TRBV20-1 and J is TRBJ2-3; D possibly corresponds to TRBD2 (6 bases). The CDR3 is 13 residues long. From germline, CDR1 is DFQATT and CDR2 SNEGSKA (reference sequence). CDR3 nucleotides: TGCAATGCTAGCAGGGAGGCCACAGATACGCAGTATTTT. Its protein product is CNASREATDTQYF.

This clonotype occurred many times. This chain connects TRBV5-1 to TRBJ2-7; the match to TRBD1 covers 9 bases. The V and J ends lost 4 bases and 0 bases, in that order; junction bases with no gene match: 5. The CDR3 runs 15 residues. Germline V CDR1 and CDR2: SGHRS, YFSETQ. The CDR3 coding sequence is TGCGCCAGCAGCCTTGGGACAGGGAGCTCCTACGAGCAGTACTTC. Protein sequence: CASSLGTGSSYEQYF. Variable domain in full (rest from reference TRBV5-1 and TRBJ2-7): KAGVTQTPRYLIKTRGQQVTLSCSPISGHRSVSWYQQTPGQGLQFLFEYFSETQRNKGNFPGRFSGRQFSNSRSEMNVSTLELGDSALYLCASSLGTGSSYEQYFGPGTRLTVT.